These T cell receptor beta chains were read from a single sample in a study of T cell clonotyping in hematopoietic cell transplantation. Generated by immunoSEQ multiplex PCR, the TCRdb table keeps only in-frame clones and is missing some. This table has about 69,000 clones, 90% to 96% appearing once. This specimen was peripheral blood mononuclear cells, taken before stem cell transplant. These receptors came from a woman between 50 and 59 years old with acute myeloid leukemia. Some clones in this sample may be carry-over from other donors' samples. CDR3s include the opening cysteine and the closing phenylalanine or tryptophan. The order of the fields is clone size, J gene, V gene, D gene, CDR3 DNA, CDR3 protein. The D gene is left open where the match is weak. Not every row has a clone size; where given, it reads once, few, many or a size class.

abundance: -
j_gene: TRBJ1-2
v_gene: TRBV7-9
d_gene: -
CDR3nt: TGTGCCAGCAGCTTAGAGGTAGTTAACTATGGCTACACCTTC
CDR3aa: CASSLEVVNYGYTF

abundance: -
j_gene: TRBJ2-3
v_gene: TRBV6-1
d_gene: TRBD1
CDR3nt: TGTGCCAGCAGAGAGACAGGGTCAGATACGCAGTATTTT
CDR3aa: CASRETGSDTQYF

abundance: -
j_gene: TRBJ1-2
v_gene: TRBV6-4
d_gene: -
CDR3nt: TGTGCCAGCAGTGACTCGCGGGGGGGGCCGGGCTACACCTTC
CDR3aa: CASSDSRGGPGYTF

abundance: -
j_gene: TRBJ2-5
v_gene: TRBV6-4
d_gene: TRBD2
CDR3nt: TGTGCCAGCAGTGACAAAGCGGGAGGGCAAGAGACCCAGTACTTC
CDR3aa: CASSDKAGGQETQYF

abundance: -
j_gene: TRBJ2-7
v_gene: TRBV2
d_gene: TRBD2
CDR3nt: TGTGCCAGCATCCCTAGCGGGCAATACGAGCAGTACTTC
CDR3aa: CASIPSGQYEQYF

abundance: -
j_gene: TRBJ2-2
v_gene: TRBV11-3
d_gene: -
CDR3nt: TGTGCCAGCACTGCCTCCACCGGGGAGCTGTTTTTT
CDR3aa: CASTASTGELFF

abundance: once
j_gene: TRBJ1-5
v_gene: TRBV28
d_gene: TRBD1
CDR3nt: TGTGCCAGCAGTCGGTACAGGGGCGGCAATCAGCCCCAGCATTTT
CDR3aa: CASSRYRGGNQPQHF

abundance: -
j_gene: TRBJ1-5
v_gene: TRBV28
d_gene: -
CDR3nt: TGTGCCAGCAGTTACAGGGCGAGCAATCAGCCCCAGCATTTT
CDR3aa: CASSYRASNQPQHF

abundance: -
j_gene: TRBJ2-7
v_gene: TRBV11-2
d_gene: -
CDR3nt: TGTGCCAGCAGCTCTGGAGGGGAGTTCTACGAGCAGTACTTC
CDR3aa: CASSSGGEFYEQYF

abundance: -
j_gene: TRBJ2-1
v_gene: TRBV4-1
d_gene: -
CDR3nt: TGCGCCAGCAGCCAAGGGACTAATGAAGCCAATGAGCAGTTCTTC
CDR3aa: CASSQGTNEANEQFF

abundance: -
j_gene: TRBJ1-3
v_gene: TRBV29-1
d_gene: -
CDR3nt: TGCAGCGTTGAAGCGTCGTCGGGGTTATCCGGAAACACCATATATTTT
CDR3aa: CSVEASSGLSGNTIYF

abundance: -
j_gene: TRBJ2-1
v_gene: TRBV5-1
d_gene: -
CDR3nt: TGCGCCAGCAGCTTGCTTACTAGCTCCTACAATGAGCAGTTCTTC
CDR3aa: CASSLLTSSYNEQFF

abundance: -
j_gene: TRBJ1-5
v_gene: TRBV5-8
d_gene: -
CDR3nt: TGTGCCAGCAGCTCTATCGTTGAGGGCAATCAGCCCCAGCATTTT
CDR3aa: CASSSIVEGNQPQHF

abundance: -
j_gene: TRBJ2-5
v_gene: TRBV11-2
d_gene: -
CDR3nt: TGTGCCAGCAGCTTAGGAACCCGAGGGCAAGAGACCCAGTACTTC
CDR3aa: CASSLGTRGQETQYF

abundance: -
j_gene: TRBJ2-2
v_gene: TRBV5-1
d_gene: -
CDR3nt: TGCGCCAGCCGACTAGTAGGGGGTAACACCGGGGAGCTGTTTTTT
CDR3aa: CASRLVGGNTGELFF

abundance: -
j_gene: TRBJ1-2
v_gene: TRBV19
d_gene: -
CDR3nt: TGTGCCAGTAGTACCATTAGAGGGGCTCACGGCTACACCTTC
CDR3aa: CASSTIRGAHGYTF

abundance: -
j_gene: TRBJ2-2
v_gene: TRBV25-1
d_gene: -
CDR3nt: TGTGCCAGCAGTGAATCCGGCAGCCGGTCCGGGGAGCTGTTTTTT
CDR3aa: CASSESGSRSGELFF

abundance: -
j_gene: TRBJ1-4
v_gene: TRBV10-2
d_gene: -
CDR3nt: TGCGCCAGCAGCCCAAATGGGGGCGCAGGTGAAAAACTGTTTTTT
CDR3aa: CASSPNGGAGEKLFF

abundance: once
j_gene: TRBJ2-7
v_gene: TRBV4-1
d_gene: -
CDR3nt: TGCGCCAGCAGCCCCAGGATGGGGACCTACGAGCAGTACTTC
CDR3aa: CASSPRMGTYEQYF

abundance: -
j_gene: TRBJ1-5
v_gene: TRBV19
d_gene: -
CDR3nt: TGTGCCAGTAGCCCCAAGGGACTCTATAGCAATCAGCCCCAGCATTTT
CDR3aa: CASSPKGLYSNQPQHF

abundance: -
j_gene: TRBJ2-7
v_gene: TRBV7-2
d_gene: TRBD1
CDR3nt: TGTGCCAGCAGCCCCCGGGACAGGGGATACGAGCAGTACTTC
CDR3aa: CASSPRDRGYEQYF

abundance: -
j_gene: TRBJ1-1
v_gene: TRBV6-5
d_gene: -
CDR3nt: TGTGCCAGCAGTTACTCTTCGAATCTGGACACTGAAGCTTTCTTT
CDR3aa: CASSYSSNLDTEAFF

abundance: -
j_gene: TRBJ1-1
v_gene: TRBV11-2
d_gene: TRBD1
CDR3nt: TGTGCCAGCAGCCCAATGACAGGGAGAACTGAAGCTTTCTTT
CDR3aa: CASSPMTGRTEAFF

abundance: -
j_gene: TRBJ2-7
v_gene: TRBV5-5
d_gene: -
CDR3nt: TGTGCCAGCAGCCCGGAGGTTGGCTCCTACGAGCAGTACTTC
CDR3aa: CASSPEVGSYEQYF

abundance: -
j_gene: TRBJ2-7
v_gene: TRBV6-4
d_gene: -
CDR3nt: TGTGCCATAGGACCAGGCTACGAGCAGTACTTC
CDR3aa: CAIGPGYEQYF

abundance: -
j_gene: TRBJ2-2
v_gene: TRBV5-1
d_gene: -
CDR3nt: TGCGCCAGCAGCTGGACCGGGACCCACACCGGGGAGCTGTTTTTT
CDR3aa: CASSWTGTHTGELFF

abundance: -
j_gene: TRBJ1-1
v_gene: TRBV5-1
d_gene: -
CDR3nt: TGCGCCAGCAGCCCGCGATGGGGGGGTCGGGGCACTGAAGCTTTCTTT
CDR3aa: CASSPRWGGRGTEAFF

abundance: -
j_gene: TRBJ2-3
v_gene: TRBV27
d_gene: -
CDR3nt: TGTGCCAGCAGTTTTATAAGCGGCACAGATACGCAGTATTTT
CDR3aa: CASSFISGTDTQYF

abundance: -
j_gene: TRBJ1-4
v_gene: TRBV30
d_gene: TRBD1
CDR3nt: TGTGCCTCCGACACGGACAGGCTGATTAATGAAAAACTGTTTTTT
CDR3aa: CASDTDRLINEKLFF

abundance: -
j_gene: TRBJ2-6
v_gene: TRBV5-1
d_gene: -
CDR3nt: TGCGCCAGCAGCTTGTTGGGGATTTCTCTGAGGGCCAACGTCCTGACTTTC
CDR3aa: CASSLLGISLRANVLTF

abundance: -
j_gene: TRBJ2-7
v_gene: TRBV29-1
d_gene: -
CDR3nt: TGCAGCGTACAAGGGCCTAGCGTGAGTTCCTACGAGCAGTACTTC
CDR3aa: CSVQGPSVSSYEQYF

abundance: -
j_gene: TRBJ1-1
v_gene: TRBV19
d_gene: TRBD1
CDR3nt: TGTGCCATTTCGGACAGGGGGAACACTGAAGCTTTCTTT
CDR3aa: CAISDRGNTEAFF

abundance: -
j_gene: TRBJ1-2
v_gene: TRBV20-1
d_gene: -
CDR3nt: TGCAGTGCTAGCGTCTCGAATGGCTACACCTTC
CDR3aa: CSASVSNGYTF

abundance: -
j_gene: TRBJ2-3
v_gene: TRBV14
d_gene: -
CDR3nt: TGTGCCAGCAGTTTTTCGGGGGAACGGACAGATACGCAGTATTTT
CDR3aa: CASSFSGERTDTQYF

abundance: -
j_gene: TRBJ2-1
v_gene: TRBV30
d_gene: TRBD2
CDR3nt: TGTGCCTGGAGTGCCGGGAGGATGGATGAGCAGTTCTTC
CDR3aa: CAWSAGRMDEQFF

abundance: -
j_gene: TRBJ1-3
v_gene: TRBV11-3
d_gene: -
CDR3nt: TGTGCCAGCAGCTTAGGTGGCAGAAGCTCTGGAAACACCATATATTTT
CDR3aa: CASSLGGRSSGNTIYF

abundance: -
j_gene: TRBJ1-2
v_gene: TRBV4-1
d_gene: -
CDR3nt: TGCGCCAGCAGCCAAGGAGGAAGACAGAACTTCTATGGCTACACCTTC
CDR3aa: CASSQGGRQNFYGYTF

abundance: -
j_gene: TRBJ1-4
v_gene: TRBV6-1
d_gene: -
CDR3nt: TGTGCCAGCAGGATTCGTCCAGAAAAACTGTTTTTT
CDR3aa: CASRIRPEKLFF